Listed below are T cell receptor beta chains from one sample, sequenced in a study of Graves' ophthalmopathy and Graves' hyperthyroidism. Using its own MiXCR run on the multiplex PCR reads, TCRdb lists one record per CDR3 protein. The table lists 230,000 or so distinct CDR3 sequences, around 45% of them singletons. Sequences were obtained from peripheral blood. These receptors were taken from an adult man with Graves' ophthalmopathy. CDR3s include the opening cysteine and the closing phenylalanine or tryptophan. The order of the fields is V gene, J gene, CDR3 protein.

v_call: TRBV29-1; j_call: TRBJ1-4; cdr3_aa: CSVETGDTNEKLFF
v_call: TRBV7-2; j_call: TRBJ1-2; cdr3_aa: CASSLGQGSYGYTF
v_call: TRBV25-1; j_call: .; cdr3_aa: CASSLYAGQDSNEQFF
v_call: TRBV27; j_call: TRBJ1-2; cdr3_aa: CASSLNLQGHPYGYTF
v_call: TRBV20-1; j_call: TRBJ1-6; cdr3_aa: CSALRVTNSPLRF
v_call: TRBV7-3; j_call: TRBJ1-1; cdr3_aa: CASSLITVLNTEAFF
v_call: TRBV6-1; j_call: TRBJ1-6; cdr3_aa: CASSVQDRDSPLHF
v_call: TRBV29-1; j_call: TRBJ2-7; cdr3_aa: CSVDTGGKYEQYF
v_call: TRBV7-9; j_call: TRBJ1-2; cdr3_aa: CASSRQGLSGGGYTF
v_call: TRBV20-1; j_call: TRBJ1-1; cdr3_aa: CSASGGRYTEAFF
v_call: TRBV5-1; j_call: TRBJ2-7; cdr3_aa: CASSDPNGQAYEQYF
v_call: TRBV20-1; j_call: TRBJ2-7; cdr3_aa: CSARNSGTGYEQYF
v_call: TRBV18; j_call: TRBJ2-7; cdr3_aa: CASSPDRGAYEQYF
v_call: TRBV10-3; j_call: TRBJ1-6; cdr3_aa: CAISQGVGSPLHF
v_call: TRBV7-3; j_call: TRBJ2-5; cdr3_aa: CASSFHFGTSGGETQYF
v_call: TRBV15; j_call: TRBJ2-2; cdr3_aa: CATSRVEETGELFF
v_call: TRBV20-1; j_call: TRBJ2-5; cdr3_aa: CSATDGRLETQYF
v_call: TRBV7-2; j_call: TRBJ2-5; cdr3_aa: CASSGRDRDQETQYF
v_call: TRBV7-8; j_call: TRBJ2-5; cdr3_aa: CASSFTSGGQETQYF
v_call: TRBV10-3; j_call: TRBJ2-7; cdr3_aa: CASSSSQRESSYEQYF
v_call: TRBV19; j_call: TRBJ2-2; cdr3_aa: CASSPTTGGRSNTGELFF
v_call: TRBV7-3; j_call: TRBJ2-3; cdr3_aa: CASSFAGSDTQYF
v_call: TRBV2; j_call: TRBJ2-5; cdr3_aa: CASSDGAGQETQYF
v_call: TRBV7-3; j_call: .; cdr3_aa: CASSRGTGSNEQFF
v_call: TRBV29-1; j_call: TRBJ2-7; cdr3_aa: CSARQGDSEQYF
v_call: TRBV10-3; j_call: TRBJ1-5; cdr3_aa: CAISGGNEPQHF
v_call: TRBV14; j_call: TRBJ1-1; cdr3_aa: CASSPSGEMNTEAFF
v_call: TRBV5-1; j_call: TRBJ2-7; cdr3_aa: CASSDSNSYEQYF
v_call: TRBV29-1; j_call: TRBJ1-1; cdr3_aa: CSVQGQEAFF
v_call: TRBV7-6; j_call: TRBJ2-6; cdr3_aa: CAGGGGSGANVLTF
v_call: TRBV29-1; j_call: TRBJ2-3; cdr3_aa: CSVEQGTDTQYF
v_call: TRBV9; j_call: TRBJ1-6; cdr3_aa: CASSHGTVNSPLHF
v_call: TRBV7-2; j_call: TRBJ2-5; cdr3_aa: CASSLVTRAETQYF
v_call: TRBV7-6; j_call: TRBJ2-7; cdr3_aa: CASSQSGRTYEQYF
v_call: TRBV2; j_call: TRBJ1-4; cdr3_aa: CASSWGATNEKLFF
v_call: TRBV5-4; j_call: TRBJ1-2; cdr3_aa: CASSLFYGYTF
v_call: TRBV20-1; j_call: TRBJ2-5; cdr3_aa: CSARDPLEGETQYF
v_call: TRBV7-3; j_call: TRBJ2-5; cdr3_aa: CASSLNSAKAQYF
v_call: TRBV2; j_call: TRBJ1-5; cdr3_aa: CASKIEGSQPQHF
v_call: TRBV10-1; j_call: TRBJ1-1; cdr3_aa: CASSEGLGTEAFF
v_call: TRBV7-8; j_call: TRBJ1-1; cdr3_aa: CASSLARRTRNTEAFF
v_call: TRBV19; j_call: .; cdr3_aa: CASSMNPRGNEQFF
v_call: TRBV19; j_call: TRBJ2-3; cdr3_aa: CASSSTGTTDTQYF
v_call: TRBV19; j_call: TRBJ2-2; cdr3_aa: CASSISGSTGTGELFF
v_call: TRBV9; j_call: TRBJ1-2; cdr3_aa: CASSLTPRSEDWTYGYTF
v_call: TRBV7-2; j_call: TRBJ2-7; cdr3_aa: CASSSYRDRYEQYF
v_call: TRBV2; j_call: TRBJ2-2; cdr3_aa: CASSEYANTGELFF
v_call: TRBV10-3; j_call: TRBJ1-4; cdr3_aa: CAISESNEKLFF
v_call: TRBV2; j_call: TRBJ2-7; cdr3_aa: CASRLAASYEQYF
v_call: TRBV14; j_call: TRBJ1-4; cdr3_aa: CASSQDLQREKLFF
v_call: TRBV24-1; j_call: TRBJ2-1; cdr3_aa: CATSDLSGVAQFF
v_call: TRBV7-8; j_call: TRBJ2-7; cdr3_aa: CASSLVRLLAHEQYF
v_call: TRBV5-1; j_call: TRBJ2-7; cdr3_aa: CASSRSPGQGSYEQYF
v_call: TRBV2; j_call: TRBJ1-4; cdr3_aa: CASSLDRGVDEKLFF
v_call: TRBV7-8; j_call: TRBJ1-2; cdr3_aa: CASSSRDSAGYTF
v_call: TRBV19; j_call: TRBJ1-2; cdr3_aa: CASSIDQTGRTF
v_call: TRBV6-1; j_call: TRBJ1-1; cdr3_aa: CASTILETVKSEAFF
v_call: TRBV20-1; j_call: TRBJ1-2; cdr3_aa: CSAREGAGNYGYTF
v_call: TRBV11-2; j_call: TRBJ2-5; cdr3_aa: CASSPLAVSGETQYF